The clone carrying this TCR beta chain was observed at least ten times. All patients were treatment-naive before thyroid surgery. Trimming left V 7 bases short and J 4 bases short, with 7 bases between. The CDR3 has 11 residues. In germline, CDR1 is SEHNR, CDR2 FQNEAQ (reference sequence). This entry comes from a study of metastatic and nonmetastatic thyroid tumors. TCRdb re-processed the PCR reads through MiXCR. The sample shows 90,000 or so clones, around 9.2% of them seen only once. The chain carries TRBV7-9 and TRBJ1-1; no reliable D call. This TCR derives from a female donor with papillary thyroid cancer or a benign thyroid nodule (not recorded which). Some clones in this sample may be carry-over from other donors' samples. Sequences were obtained from blood. The CDR3 DNA reads TGTGCCAGCACCAGGTCCACTGAAGCTTTCTTT. The encoded protein is CASTRSTEAFF.